Below, 25 T cell receptor beta chains from the same sample are listed, as sequenced in a study of T cell changes during pregnancy in multiple sclerosis. Assay used: immunoSEQ multiplex PCR; TCRdb lists only in-frame clones, some missing. The sample includes about 61,000 clones, about 90% of them seen just once. Source: peripheral blood, taken in the first trimester of pregnancy. These receptors were taken from a female donor in good health, enrolled as a control in a pregnancy study.

The V gene is TRBV30, the J gene TRBJ1-3, with TRBD1 as a possible D gene (5 bases). The CDR3 is 14 residues long. The V end was cut by 5 bases, the J end by 1 base, with 12 bases between. The germline gives CDR1 GTSNPN, CDR2 SVGIG (reference sequence). CDR3 sequence: CAWAGSLSGNTIYF. The CDR3 nucleotides are TGTGCCTGGGCAGGGTCGTTGTCTGGAAACACCATATATTTT. The variable domain in full, completed from reference TRBV30 and TRBJ1-3, reads SQTIHQWPATLVQPVGSPLSLECTVEGTSNPNLYWYRQAAGRGLQLLFYSVGIGQISSEVPQNLSASRPQDRQFILSSKKLLLSDSGFYLCAWAGSLSGNTIYFGEGSWLTVV.

The V and J genes are TRBV7-9 and TRBJ1-3; a weak D match, TRBD1 (6 bases). V was cut by 7 bases and J by 0 bases, with 13 bases left in between. The CDR3 is 15 amino acids. The V gene's germline CDR1 is SEHNR and CDR2 FQNEAQ (reference sequence). The CDR3 loop reads CASNPTGYSGNTIYF. DNA for the CDR3: TGTGCCAGCAACCCGACAGGATACTCTGGAAACACCATATATTTT.

This clone came up once. The V gene is TRBV19, the J gene TRBJ2-3; possibly TRBD2 for D (7 bases). Between the trimmed V and J ends, which lost 5 bases and 2 bases, there was a span of 23 bases. This CDR3 has 18 residues. CDR1 is LNHDA and CDR2 is SQIVND in the germline V gene (reference sequence). This chain's CDR3 is CASSRLAGAGALTDTQYF. The CDR3, as DNA: TGTGCCAGTAGTCGCCTCGCTGGGGCGGGGGCCCTCACAGATACGCAGTATTTT. Variable domain in full (rest from reference TRBV19 and TRBJ2-3): DGGITQSPKYLFRKEGQNVTLSCEQNLNHDAMYWYRQDPGQGLRLIYYSQIVNDFQKGDIAEGYSVSREKKESFPLTVTSAQKNPTAFYLCASSRLAGAGALTDTQYFGPGTRLTVL.

The chain employs TRBV30 and TRBJ1-3; D gene ambiguous. Deletions cut 0 bases from V and 3 bases from J, with 18 bases between. The V gene's germline CDR1 is GTSNPN and CDR2 SVGIG (reference sequence). The CDR3 totals 17 residues. CDR3 sequence (DNA): TGTGCCTGGAGTGTACTAGGCGGAGGGAGTGATGGAAACACCATATATTTT. Protein sequence: CAWSVLGGGSDGNTIYF.

The CDR3 bases are TGCGCCAGCAGCCAAGATACAGGGTCTTCGAGCGGCTACACCTTC. It specifies CASSQDTGSSSGYTF. The genes are TRBV4-3 and TRBJ1-2, with D maybe TRBD1 (6 bases). The CDR3 extends over 15 amino acids. Germline V gives CDR1 LGHNA, CDR2 YSLEER. V was clipped by 0 bases and J by 8 bases, with 16 bases between them.

The CDR3 reads CASSLGGGAAGANVLTF. The CDR3 nucleotides are TGTGCCAGCAGCTTAGGCGGGGGGGCGGCTGGGGCCAACGTCCTGACTTTC. The rearrangement joins TRBV5-4 to TRBJ2-6; 9 nucleotides line up with TRBD2. This CDR3 has 17 residues. Germline CDR1 SGHNT, CDR2 YYREEE (reference sequence). The J segment lost 2 bases and the V segment lost 2 bases, leaving 5 bases of the junction unmatched.

The chain is built from TRBV19 and TRBJ1-2; TRBD1 agrees at 7 bases. Germline V gene lookup returns CDR1 LNHDA and CDR2 SQIVND (reference sequence). The CDR3 has 14 residues. V was clipped by 3 bases and J by 4 bases; unmatched bases: 5. The CDR3 spells CASSIPGGSYGYTF. CDR3 DNA: TGTGCCAGTAGTATTCCAGGGGGAAGCTATGGCTACACCTTC.

Points on this clone: Distinct nucleotide sequences in the sample also encode this CDR3. V gene TRBV4-3 combines with J gene TRBJ1-2; 8 positions agree with TRBD1. Germline lookup yields CDR1 LGHNA and CDR2 YSLEER. V gave up 0 bases and J gave up 14 bases; unmatched junction bases: 8. The CDR3 sequence is 13 residues long. CDR3 amino acids: CASSQDRGQTRTF. The DNA for the CDR3 is TGCGCCAGCAGCCAAGACAGGGGGCAAACGAGAACCTTC.

The sample holds one count of this clone. The V gene is TRBV19, the J gene TRBJ2-2, with 7 bases fitting TRBD1. Germline CDR1 LNHDA, CDR2 SQIVND (reference sequence). V gave up 7 bases and J gave up 4 bases; unmatched junction bases: 6. This CDR3 region has 14 residues. CDR3 loop: CASNQQGLTGELFF. The CDR3 DNA reads TGTGCCAGTAACCAACAGGGGCTCACCGGGGAGCTGTTTTTT. Complete variable domain (other parts from reference TRBV19 and TRBJ2-2): DGGITQSPKYLFRKEGQNVTLSCEQNLNHDAMYWYRQDPGQGLRLIYYSQIVNDFQKGDIAEGYSVSREKKESFPLTVTSAQKNPTAFYLCASNQQGLTGELFFGEGSRLTVL.

The J gene is TRBJ2-2, the V gene TRBV5-1; 9 nucleotides agree with TRBD1. Per the germline V gene, CDR1 is SGHRS and CDR2 is YFSETQ. The V segment lost 0 bases and the J segment 5 bases; nucleotides outside the gene matches: 5. The CDR3 is made up of 16 amino acids. CDR3 region: CASSLDRGRGTGELFF. In DNA, the CDR3 is TGCGCCAGCAGCTTGGACAGGGGGCGCGGGACCGGGGAGCTGTTTTTT.

The rearrangement links TRBV7-2 to TRBJ2-7; 9 bases are a match to TRBD1. V shed 2 bases, J shed 2 bases, and the junction held 1 base outside the gene matches. Per germline, CDR1 SGHTA and CDR2 FQGNSA. This CDR3 spans 14 amino acids. Written as DNA, the CDR3 is TGTGCCAGCAGCTTACACAGGGGGCCCTACGAGCAGTACTTC. Protein: CASSLHRGPYEQYF. Using reference TRBV7-2 and TRBJ2-7 for the parts outside the CDR3, the full variable domain is GAGVSQSPSNKVTEKGKDVELRCDPISGHTALYWYRQSLGQGLEFLIYFQGNSAPDKSGLPSDRFSAERTGGSVSTLTIQRTQQEDSAVYLCASSLHRGPYEQYFGPGTRLTVT.

For this clone: Mismatch with germline at one junction end may stem from a read error. Other DNA sequences in this specimen translate into the identical CDR3. The chain is built from TRBV30 and TRBJ1-1; D is unclear. The CDR3 runs 13 residues. Germline CDR1 GTSNPN, CDR2 SVGIG (reference sequence). The CDR3 sequence: CAWRLEGGTEAFF. The CDR3 DNA is TGTGCCTGGAGGCTTGAGGGAGGCACTGAAGCTTTTTTT.

V gene TRBV7-6 combines with J gene TRBJ2-1; TRBD2 matches 7 bases. The J segment lost 0 bases and the V segment lost 3 bases, leaving 8 bases of the junction unmatched. This CDR3 is built from 17 residues. Germline values: CDR1 SGHVS, CDR2 FNYEAQ. The DNA for the CDR3 is TGTGCCAGCAGCTTGGGGTCGGGACTAAGCTCCTACAATGAGCAGTTCTTC. This encodes CASSLGSGLSSYNEQFF.

The chain employs TRBV2 and TRBJ1-5, with 10 bases lining up with TRBD1. Looked up from germline, CDR1 is SNHLY and CDR2 is FYNNEI. This CDR3 is 16 amino acids long. The V gene end was trimmed by 3 bases and the J gene end by 4 bases; junction bases not matched to a gene: 6. In DNA form, the CDR3 reads TGTGCCAGCAGTGATGTCGACAGGGGGCGAAATCAGCCCCAGCATTTT. Encoded protein: CASSDVDRGRNQPQHF. Filled out from reference TRBV2 and TRBJ1-5, the complete variable domain reads EPEVTQTPSHQVTQMGQEVILRCVPISNHLYFYWYRQILGQKVEFLVSFYNNEISEKSEIFDDQFSVERPDGSNFTLKIRSTKLEDSAMYFCASSDVDRGRNQPQHFGDGTRLSIL.

The chain recombines TRBV19 with TRBJ1-2; D ambiguous. Germline V lookup: CDR1 LNHDA, CDR2 SQIVND (reference sequence). Trimming shortened V by 7 bases and J by 6 bases, and 21 bases separated the two germline ends. CDR3 size: 15 residues. The CDR3 loop is CASTGEGRVADGYTF. Written as DNA, the CDR3 is TGTGCCAGTACCGGAGAGGGTAGGGTTGCAGATGGCTACACCTTC. The entire variable domain, with the rest obtained from reference TRBV19 and TRBJ1-2, is as follows: DGGITQSPKYLFRKEGQNVTLSCEQNLNHDAMYWYRQDPGQGLRLIYYSQIVNDFQKGDIAEGYSVSREKKESFPLTVTSAQKNPTAFYLCASTGEGRVADGYTFGSGTRLTVV.

The V and J genes are TRBV5-4 and TRBJ2-5, with 10 positions matching TRBD2. V was clipped by 1 base and J by 4 bases; unmatched bases: 4. CDR1 and CDR2 (germline): SGHNT, YYREEE (reference sequence). The length of the CDR3 is 15 residues. CDR3 loop: CASSLPSGGAETQYF. DNA of the CDR3: TGTGCCAGCAGCTTGCCTAGCGGGGGAGCAGAGACCCAGTACTTC.

This sequence joins TRBV19 and TRBJ2-1; 9 nucleotides agree with TRBD2. V gave up 4 bases and J gave up 15 bases; unmatched junction bases: 10. Germline V lookup: CDR1 LNHDA, CDR2 SQIVND (reference sequence). CDR3 length: 13 amino acids. The CDR3 loop is CASSTLAGTRWFF. In DNA, the CDR3 is TGTGCCAGTAGTACACTAGCGGGTACCCGATGGTTCTTC.

The count of this clone is one. The conserved closing phenylalanine or tryptophan is absent in this CDR3, likely reflecting a read error. The DNA is omitted, as the CDR3 cannot be located on it reliably, and the CDR3 follows TCRdb's listing. The chain uses TRBV7-6 and TRBJ1-2; the table assigns TRBD1, which was not confirmed against the DNA. The length of the CDR3 is 12 amino acids, counting both ends. Germline V lookup: CDR1 SGHVS, CDR2 FNYEAQ. The CDR3 sequence: CASTSTPNRGLR.

The rearrangement joins TRBV7-2 to TRBJ2-7; TRBD2 matches 8 bases. The CDR3 spans 15 residues. V was clipped by 0 bases and J by 4 bases; unmatched bases: 5. CDR1 is SGHTA and CDR2 is FQGNSA in the germline V gene. The chain's CDR3 is CASSLAGGGSYEQYF. The CDR3 DNA follows: TGTGCCAGCAGCTTAGCGGGCGGGGGGTCATACGAGCAGTACTTC.

This clone has just one count. The chain uses TRBV7-2 and TRBJ1-2, with D unresolved. CDR3 size: 15 residues. The V end was cut by 1 base, the J end by 4 bases, with 13 bases between. Per the germline V gene, CDR1 is SGHTA and CDR2 is FQGNSA. CDR3 in amino acids: CASSLVDSEGYGYTF. CDR3 in DNA: TGTGCCAGCAGCTTAGTAGACTCCGAGGGCTATGGCTACACCTTC. Filled out from reference TRBV7-2 and TRBJ1-2, the complete variable domain reads GAGVSQSPSNKVTEKGKDVELRCDPISGHTALYWYRQSLGQGLEFLIYFQGNSAPDKSGLPSDRFSAERTGGSVSTLTIQRTQQEDSAVYLCASSLVDSEGYGYTFGSGTRLTVV.

The chain couples TRBV6-1 to TRBJ1-2, with unresolved D. In germline, CDR1 is MNHNS, CDR2 SASEGT. V was shortened by 10 bases and J by 6 bases, with 12 bases between the two germline ends. The CDR3 is made up of 11 amino acids. The CDR3 here is CAISWSHGYTF. CDR3 sequence (DNA): TGTGCCATCTCGTGGAGTCATGGCTACACCTTC.

V gene TRBV25-1 combines with J gene TRBJ1-6; D is ambiguous. V gave up 2 bases and J gave up 9 bases, with 11 bases separating them. Germline CDR1 is MGHDK and CDR2 is SYGVNS. This CDR3 comprises 14 residues. CDR3 DNA sequence: TGTGCCAGCAGTGAAATAGGTTCGGGTTCACCCCTCCACTTT. It yields the protein CASSEIGSGSPLHF. Using reference TRBV25-1 and TRBJ1-6 for the parts outside the CDR3, the full variable domain is EADIYQTPRYLVIGTGKKITLECSQTMGHDKMYWYQQDPGMELHLIHYSYGVNSTEKGDLSSESTVSRIRTEHFPLTLESARPSHTSQYLCASSEIGSGSPLHFGNGTRLTVT.

DNA of the CDR3: TGTGCCAGCAGGAAGACAGGGGAGCGAGATGGCTACACCTTC. This translates into CASRKTGERDGYTF. V usage is TRBV7-2 and J usage is TRBJ1-2, with TRBD1 identical over 8 bases. The J segment lost 6 bases and the V segment lost 6 bases, leaving 9 bases of the junction unmatched. The CDR3 runs to 14 residues. CDR1 SGHTA and CDR2 FQGNSA come from the germline V gene.

The rearrangement uses TRBV27 and TRBJ2-2; the D is unclear. Germline CDR1 MNHEY, CDR2 SMNVEV (reference sequence). Trimming removed 3 bases from V and 5 bases from J, with 7 bases in between. This CDR3 is built from 13 residues. CDR3 nucleotides: TGTGCCAGCAGTTTTGAGGATACCGGGGAGCTGTTTTTT. Translation: CASSFEDTGELFF.

This sequence joins TRBV7-3 and TRBJ2-2; TRBD1 matches 11 bases. This CDR3 is built from 18 residues. With 4 bases clipped from V and 2 bases from J, the junction kept 9 bases outside the gene matches. CDR1 is SGHTA and CDR2 is FQGTGA in the germline V gene. CDR3 nucleotides: TGTGCCAGCAGCTCGCCGGGACAGGGGGGATCAAACACCGGGGAGCTGTTTTTT. Its translation: CASSSPGQGGSNTGELFF.